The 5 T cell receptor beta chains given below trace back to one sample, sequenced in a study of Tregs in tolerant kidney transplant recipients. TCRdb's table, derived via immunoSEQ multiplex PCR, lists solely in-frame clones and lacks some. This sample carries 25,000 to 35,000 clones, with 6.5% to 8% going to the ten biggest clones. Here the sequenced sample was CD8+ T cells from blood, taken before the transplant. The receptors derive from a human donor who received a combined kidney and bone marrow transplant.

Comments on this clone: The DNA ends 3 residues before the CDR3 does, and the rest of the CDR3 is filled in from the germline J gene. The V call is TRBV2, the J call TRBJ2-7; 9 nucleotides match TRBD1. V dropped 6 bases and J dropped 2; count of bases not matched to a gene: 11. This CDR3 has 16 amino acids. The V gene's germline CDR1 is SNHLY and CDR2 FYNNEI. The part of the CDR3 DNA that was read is TGTGCCAGCAGAGCACCCCGGGACAGGGTTACCTACGAG. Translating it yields CASRAPRDRVTYE. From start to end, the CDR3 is CASRAPRDRVTYEQYF.

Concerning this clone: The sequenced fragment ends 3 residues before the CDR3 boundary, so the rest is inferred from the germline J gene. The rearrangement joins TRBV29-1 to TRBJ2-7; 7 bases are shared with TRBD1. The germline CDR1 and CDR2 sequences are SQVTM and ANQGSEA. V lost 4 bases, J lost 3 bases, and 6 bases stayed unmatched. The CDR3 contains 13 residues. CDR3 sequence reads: CSVGAGGNYEQYF. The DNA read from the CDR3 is TGCAGCGTTGGGGCAGGGGGAAACTACGAG.

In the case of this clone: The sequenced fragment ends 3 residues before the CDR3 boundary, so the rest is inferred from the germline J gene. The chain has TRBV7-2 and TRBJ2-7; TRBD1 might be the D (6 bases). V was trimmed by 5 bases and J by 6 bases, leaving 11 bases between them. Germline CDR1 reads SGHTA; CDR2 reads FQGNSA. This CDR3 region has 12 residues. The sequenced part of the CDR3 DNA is TGTGCCAGCAGCGGAGTCAGGGGCGAG. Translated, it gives CASSGVRGE. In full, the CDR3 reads CASSGVRGEQYF.

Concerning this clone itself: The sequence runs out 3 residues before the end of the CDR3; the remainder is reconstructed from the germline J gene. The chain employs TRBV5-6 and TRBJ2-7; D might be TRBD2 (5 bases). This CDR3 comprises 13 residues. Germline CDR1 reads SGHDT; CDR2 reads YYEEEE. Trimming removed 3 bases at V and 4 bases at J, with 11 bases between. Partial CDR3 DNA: TGTGCCAGCAGCTGGAGCGGATCTTACGAG. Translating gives CASSWSGSYE. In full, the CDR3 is CASSWSGSYEQYF.

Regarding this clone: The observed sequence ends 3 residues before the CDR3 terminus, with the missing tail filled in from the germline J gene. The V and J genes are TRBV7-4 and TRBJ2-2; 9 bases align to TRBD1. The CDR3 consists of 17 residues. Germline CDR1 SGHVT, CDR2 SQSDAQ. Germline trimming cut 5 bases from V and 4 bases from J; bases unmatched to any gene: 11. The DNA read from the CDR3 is TGTGCCAGCAGCCCCACGGCGGGACAGGGATGCACCGGGGAG. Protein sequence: CASSPTAGQGCTGE. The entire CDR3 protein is CASSPTAGQGCTGELFF. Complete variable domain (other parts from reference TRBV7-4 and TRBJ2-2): GAGVSQSPRYKVAKRGRDVALRCDSISGHVTLYWYRQTLGQGSEVLTYSQSDAQRDKSGRPSGRFSAERPERSVSTLKIQRTEQGDSAVYLCASSPTAGQGCTGELFFGEGSRLTVL.